The entry below gives a single T cell receptor beta chain sequence along with its context. Its antigen is undetermined. Trimming pared 4 bases from V and 2 bases from J, leaving 15 bases between. The CDR3 extends over 15 amino acids. Germline CDR1 and CDR2: SGHRS and YFSETQ. The data belong to a study of cytomegalovirus exposure and HLA in healthy donors. Whole-study results and caveats: Productive rates of about 90% or about 30% were seen for most TCR beta V segments in an earlier analysis. The study labeled roughly 160 TCR beta chains cytomegalovirus-associated.

The primer mix had 60 Vbeta and 13 Jbeta primers. The assay was immunoSEQ multiplex PCR, and TCRdb's table has in-frame clones only and misses some. Of 95,000 to 110,000 clones listed, 77% are singletons. The V gene is TRBV5-1, the J gene TRBJ2-5; maybe TRBD1 (6 bases). Sequenced material: PBMCs. The receptor's source is a male donor in good health and CMV-seronegative. CDR3 bases: TGCGCCAGCAGCAAAAGAGGGGGTTCTCAAGAGACCCAGTACTTC. Its translation is CASSKRGGSQETQYF.